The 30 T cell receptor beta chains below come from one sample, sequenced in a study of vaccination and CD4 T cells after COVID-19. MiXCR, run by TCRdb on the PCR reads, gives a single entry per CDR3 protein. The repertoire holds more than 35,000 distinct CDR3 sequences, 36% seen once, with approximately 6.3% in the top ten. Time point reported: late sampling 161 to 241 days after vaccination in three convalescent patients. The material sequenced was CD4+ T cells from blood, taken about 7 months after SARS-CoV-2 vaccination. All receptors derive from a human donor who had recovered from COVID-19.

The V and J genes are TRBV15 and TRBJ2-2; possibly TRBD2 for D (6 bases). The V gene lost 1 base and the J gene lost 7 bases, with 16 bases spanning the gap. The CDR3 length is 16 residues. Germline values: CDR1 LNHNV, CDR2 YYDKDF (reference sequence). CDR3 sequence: CATSRGYRRVYGELFF. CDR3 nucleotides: TGTGCCACCAGCAGAGGTTACAGGAGGGTTTACGGGGAGCTGTTTTTT.

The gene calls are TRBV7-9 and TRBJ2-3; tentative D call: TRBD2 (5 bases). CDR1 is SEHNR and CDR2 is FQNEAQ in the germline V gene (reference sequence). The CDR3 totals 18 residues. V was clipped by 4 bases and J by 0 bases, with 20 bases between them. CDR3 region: CASSSPDWLISSTDTQYF. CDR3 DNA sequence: TGTGCCAGCAGCTCCCCGGACTGGTTGATCTCTAGCACAGATACGCAGTATTTT. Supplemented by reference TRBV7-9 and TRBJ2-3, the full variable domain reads DTGVSQNPRHKITKRGQNVTFRCDPISEHNRLYWYRQTLGQGPEFLTYFQNEAQLEKSRLLSDRFSAERPKGSFSTLEIQRTEQGDSAMYLCASSSPDWLISSTDTQYFGPGTRLTVL.

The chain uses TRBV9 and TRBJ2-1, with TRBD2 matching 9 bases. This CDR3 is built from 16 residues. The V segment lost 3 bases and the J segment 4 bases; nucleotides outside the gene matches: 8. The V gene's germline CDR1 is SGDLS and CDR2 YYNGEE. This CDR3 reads CASSGRLAAIYNEQFF. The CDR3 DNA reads TGTGCCAGCAGCGGGAGACTAGCGGCTATTTACAATGAGCAGTTCTTC.

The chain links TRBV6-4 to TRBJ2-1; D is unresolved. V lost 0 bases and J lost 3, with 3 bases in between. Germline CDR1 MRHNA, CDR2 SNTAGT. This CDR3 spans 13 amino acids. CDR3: CASSDSDYNEQFF. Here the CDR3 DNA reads TGTGCCAGCAGTGACTCGGACTACAATGAGCAGTTCTTC.

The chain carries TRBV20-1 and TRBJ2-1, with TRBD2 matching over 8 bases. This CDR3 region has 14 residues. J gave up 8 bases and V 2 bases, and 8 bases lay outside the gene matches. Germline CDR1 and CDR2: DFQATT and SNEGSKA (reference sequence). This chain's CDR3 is CSARTPGRAYEQFF. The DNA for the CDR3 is TGCAGTGCTAGAACGCCCGGGAGGGCCTATGAGCAGTTCTTC.

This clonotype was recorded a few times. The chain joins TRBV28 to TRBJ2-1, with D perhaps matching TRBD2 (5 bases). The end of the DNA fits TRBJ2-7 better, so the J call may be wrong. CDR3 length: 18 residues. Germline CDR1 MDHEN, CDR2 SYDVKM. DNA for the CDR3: TGTGCCAGCAGTCCTCGGGGAAGAGTCCTGGGGTTACCCTACGAGCAGTACTTC. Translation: CASSPRGRVLGLPYEQYF.

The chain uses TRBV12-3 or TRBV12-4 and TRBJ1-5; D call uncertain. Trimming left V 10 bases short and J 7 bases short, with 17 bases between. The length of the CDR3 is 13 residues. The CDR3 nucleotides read TGTGCCACAGCTAGGAGACAAGCGCAGCCCCAGCATTTT. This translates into CATARRQAQPQHF.

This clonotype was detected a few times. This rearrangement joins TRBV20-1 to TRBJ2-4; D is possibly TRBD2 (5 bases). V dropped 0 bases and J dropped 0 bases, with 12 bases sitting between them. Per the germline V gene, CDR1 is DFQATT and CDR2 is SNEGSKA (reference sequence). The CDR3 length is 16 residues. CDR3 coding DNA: TGCAGTGCTAGAGATGTCGCAGGACTAGCCAAAAACATTCAGTACTTC. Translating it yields CSARDVAGLAKNIQYF.

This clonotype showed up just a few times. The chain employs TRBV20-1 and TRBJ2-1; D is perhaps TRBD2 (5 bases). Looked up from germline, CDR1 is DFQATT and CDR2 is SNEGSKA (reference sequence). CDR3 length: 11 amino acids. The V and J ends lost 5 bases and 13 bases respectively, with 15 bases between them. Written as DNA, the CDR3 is TGCAGTGCTCCCGGGAAGGGCCCTCAGTTCTTC. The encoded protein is CSAPGKGPQFF.

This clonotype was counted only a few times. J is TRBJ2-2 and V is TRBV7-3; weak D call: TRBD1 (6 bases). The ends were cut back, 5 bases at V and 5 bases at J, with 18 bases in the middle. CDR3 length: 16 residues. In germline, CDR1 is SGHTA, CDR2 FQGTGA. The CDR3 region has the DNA TGTGCCAGCAGCGAAACGACAGGACGAGGGACCGGGGAGCTGTTTTTT. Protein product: CASSETTGRGTGELFF.

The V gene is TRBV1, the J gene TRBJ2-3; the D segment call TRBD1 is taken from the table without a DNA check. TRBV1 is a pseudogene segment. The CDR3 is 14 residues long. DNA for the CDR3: TGCACCAGCAGCGGGGGAGTGGGCACAGATACGCAGTATTTT. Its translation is CTSSGGVGTDTQYF.

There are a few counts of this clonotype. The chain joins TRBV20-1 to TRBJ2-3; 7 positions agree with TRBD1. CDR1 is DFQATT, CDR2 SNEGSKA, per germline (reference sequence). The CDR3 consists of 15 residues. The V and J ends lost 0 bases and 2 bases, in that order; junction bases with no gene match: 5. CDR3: CSARDSTGATDTQYF. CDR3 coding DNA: TGCAGTGCTAGAGATTCAACAGGGGCCACAGATACGCAGTATTTT.

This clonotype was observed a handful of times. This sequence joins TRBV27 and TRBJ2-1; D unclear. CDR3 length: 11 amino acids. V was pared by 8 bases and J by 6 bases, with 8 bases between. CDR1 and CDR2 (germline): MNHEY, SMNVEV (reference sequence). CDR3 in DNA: TGTGCCAGCCTCTACTCCAATGAGCAGTTCTTC. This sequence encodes CASLYSNEQFF.

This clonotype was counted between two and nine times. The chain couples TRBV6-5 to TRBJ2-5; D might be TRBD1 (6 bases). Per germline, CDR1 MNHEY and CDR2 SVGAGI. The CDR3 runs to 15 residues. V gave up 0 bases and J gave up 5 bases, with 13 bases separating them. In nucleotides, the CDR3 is TGTGCCAGCAGTTACTCAGAAAACACAGGGGAGACCCAGTACTTC. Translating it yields CASSYSENTGETQYF.

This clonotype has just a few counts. Here the CDR3 reads CASSEYGGIWTQYF. The CDR3 DNA follows: TGTGCCAGCAGTGAATATGGCGGGATATGGACCCAGTACTTC. This sequence joins TRBV25-1 and TRBJ2-5; a weak D match, TRBD2 (6 bases). CDR1 is MGHDK, CDR2 SYGVNS, per germline. V lost 0 bases, J lost 7 bases, and 12 bases lay in between. The CDR3 spans 14 residues.

CDR3: CASSQDPGSAQPQHF. The CDR3 DNA is TGTGCCAGCAGCCAAGATCCAGGGTCGGCTCAGCCCCAGCATTTT. V is TRBV4-2 and J is TRBJ1-5; possible D gene TRBD1, 5 bases. This CDR3 is 15 amino acids long. Trimming removed 0 bases from V and 6 bases from J, with 12 bases in between. The germline gives CDR1 LGHNA, CDR2 YNFKEQ.

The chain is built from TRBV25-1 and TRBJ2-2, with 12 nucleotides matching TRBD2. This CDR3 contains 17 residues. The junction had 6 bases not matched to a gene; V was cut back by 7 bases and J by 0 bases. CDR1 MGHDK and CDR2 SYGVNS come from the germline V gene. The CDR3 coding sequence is TGTGCCAGCAACCGACTAGCGGGAGCCGCGAACACCGGGGAGCTGTTTTTT. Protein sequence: CASNRLAGAANTGELFF.

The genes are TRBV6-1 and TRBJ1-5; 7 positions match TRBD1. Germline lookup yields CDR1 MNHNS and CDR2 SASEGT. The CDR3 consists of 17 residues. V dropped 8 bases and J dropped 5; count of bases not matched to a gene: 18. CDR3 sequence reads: CASHEYSTQGHHQPQHF. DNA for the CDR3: TGTGCCAGCCACGAATACTCGACACAGGGGCACCATCAGCCCCAGCATTTT.

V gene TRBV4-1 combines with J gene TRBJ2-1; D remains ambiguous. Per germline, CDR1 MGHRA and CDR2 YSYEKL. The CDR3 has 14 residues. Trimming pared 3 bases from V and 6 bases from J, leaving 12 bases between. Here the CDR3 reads CASSQERLGNEQFF. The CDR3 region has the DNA TGCGCCAGCAGCCAGGAGAGACTTGGCAATGAGCAGTTCTTC.

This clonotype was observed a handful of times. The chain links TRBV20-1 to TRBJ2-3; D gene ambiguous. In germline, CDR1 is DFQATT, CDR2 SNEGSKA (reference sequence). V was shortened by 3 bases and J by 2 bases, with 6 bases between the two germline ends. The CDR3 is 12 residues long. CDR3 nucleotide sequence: TGCAGTGCTAGTCCGGTCACAGATACGCAGTATTTT. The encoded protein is CSASPVTDTQYF.

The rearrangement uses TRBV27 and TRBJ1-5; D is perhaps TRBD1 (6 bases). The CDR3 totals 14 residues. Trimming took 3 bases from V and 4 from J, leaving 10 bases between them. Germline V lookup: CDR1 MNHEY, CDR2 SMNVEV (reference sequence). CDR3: CASSFLGANQPQHF. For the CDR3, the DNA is TGTGCCAGCAGTTTTTTGGGGGCAAATCAGCCCCAGCATTTT.

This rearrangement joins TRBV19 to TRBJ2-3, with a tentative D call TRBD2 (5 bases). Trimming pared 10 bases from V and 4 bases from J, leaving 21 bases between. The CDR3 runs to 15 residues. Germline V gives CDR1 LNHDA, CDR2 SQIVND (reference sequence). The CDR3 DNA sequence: TGTGCCACGAAGCCGTACGGGGATTTGGCAGATACGCAGTATTTT. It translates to CATKPYGDLADTQYF. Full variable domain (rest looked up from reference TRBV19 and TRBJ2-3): DGGITQSPKYLFRKEGQNVTLSCEQNLNHDAMYWYRQDPGQGLRLIYYSQIVNDFQKGDIAEGYSVSREKKESFPLTVTSAQKNPTAFYLCATKPYGDLADTQYFGPGTRLTVL.

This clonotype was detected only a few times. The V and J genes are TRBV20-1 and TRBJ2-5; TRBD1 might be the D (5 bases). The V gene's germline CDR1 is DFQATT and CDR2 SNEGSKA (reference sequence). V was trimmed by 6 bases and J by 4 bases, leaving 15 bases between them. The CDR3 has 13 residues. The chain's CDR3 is CSAPREPRETQYF. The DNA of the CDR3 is TGCAGTGCGCCCAGGGAACCAAGAGAGACCCAGTACTTC.

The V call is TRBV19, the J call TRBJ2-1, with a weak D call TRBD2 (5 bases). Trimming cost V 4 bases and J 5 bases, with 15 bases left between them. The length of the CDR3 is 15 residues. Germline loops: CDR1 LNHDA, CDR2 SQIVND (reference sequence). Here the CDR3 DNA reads TGTGCCAGTAGTAGAAGGATAGACGGGAACAATGAGCAGTTCTTC. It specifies CASSRRIDGNNEQFF.

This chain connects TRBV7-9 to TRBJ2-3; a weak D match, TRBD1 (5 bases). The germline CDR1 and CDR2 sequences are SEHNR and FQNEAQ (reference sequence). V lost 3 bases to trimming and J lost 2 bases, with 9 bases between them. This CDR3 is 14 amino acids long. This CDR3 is CASSFRANTDTQYF. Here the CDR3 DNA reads TGTGCCAGCAGCTTCAGGGCGAACACAGATACGCAGTATTTT.

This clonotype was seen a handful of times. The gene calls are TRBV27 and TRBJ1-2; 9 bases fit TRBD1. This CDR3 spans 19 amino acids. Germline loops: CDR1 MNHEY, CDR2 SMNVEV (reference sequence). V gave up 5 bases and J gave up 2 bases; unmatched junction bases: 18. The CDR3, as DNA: TGTGCCAGCAGTAAGAGTTTAGACGGGACAGGGTGGGAAAACTATGGCTACACCTTC. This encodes CASSKSLDGTGWENYGYTF.

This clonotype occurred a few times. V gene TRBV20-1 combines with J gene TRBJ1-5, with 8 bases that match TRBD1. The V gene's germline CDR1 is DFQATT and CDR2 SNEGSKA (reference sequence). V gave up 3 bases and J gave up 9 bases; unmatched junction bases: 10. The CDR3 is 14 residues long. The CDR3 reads CSASSDRVDGPQHF. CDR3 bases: TGCAGTGCTAGTTCGGACAGGGTCGACGGGCCCCAGCATTTT.

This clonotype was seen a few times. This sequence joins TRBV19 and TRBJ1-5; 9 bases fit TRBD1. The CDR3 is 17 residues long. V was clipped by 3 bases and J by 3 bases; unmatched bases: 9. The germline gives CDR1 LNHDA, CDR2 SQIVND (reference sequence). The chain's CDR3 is CASSIWMGQGYNQPQHF. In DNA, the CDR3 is TGTGCCAGTAGTATTTGGATGGGACAGGGTTACAATCAGCCCCAGCATTTT.

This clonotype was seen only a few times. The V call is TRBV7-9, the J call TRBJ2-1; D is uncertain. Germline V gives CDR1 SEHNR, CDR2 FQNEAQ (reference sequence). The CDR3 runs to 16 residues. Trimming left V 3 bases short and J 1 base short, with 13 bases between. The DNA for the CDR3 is TGTGCCAGCAGCTTGGTCCTAGTGGAATCCTACAATGAGCAGTTCTTC. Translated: CASSLVLVESYNEQFF.

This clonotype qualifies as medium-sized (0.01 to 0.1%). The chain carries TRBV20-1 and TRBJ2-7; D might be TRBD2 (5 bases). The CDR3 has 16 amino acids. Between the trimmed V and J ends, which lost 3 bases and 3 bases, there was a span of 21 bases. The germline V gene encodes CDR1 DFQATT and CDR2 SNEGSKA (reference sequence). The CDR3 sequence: CSARAPRRPYFYEQYF. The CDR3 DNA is TGCAGTGCTAGGGCCCCGAGGAGGCCATACTTCTACGAGCAGTACTTC.